This T cell receptor beta chain was sequenced for a study of shared clonotypes between healthy human individuals. Germline V gene lookup returns CDR1 MNHEY and CDR2 SMNVEV (reference sequence). V was cut by 6 bases and J by 2 bases, with 11 bases left in between. This CDR3 is 13 amino acids long. Concerning this clone: Additional DNA sequences in this sample encode the identical CDR3.

Sequencing used immunoSEQ multiplex PCR; TCRdb keeps in-frame clones, though not all of them. The sample lists about 2.1 million clones; roughly 95% were seen once. Naive CD8 isolation took CD45RO-negative cells positively selected for CCR7 and excluded terminally differentiated effector memory CD45RA+ cells. The origin of this receptor is a man younger than 35 in good health. Some clones in this sample may be carry-over from other donors' samples. The chain couples TRBV27 to TRBJ2-7, with a weak D call TRBD2 (6 bases). The sequenced material came from naive CD8+ T cells from PBMCs. The CDR3, as DNA: TGTGCCAGCAGACCATCGGGGGCCTACGAGCAGTACTTC. Amino acids: CASRPSGAYEQYF.